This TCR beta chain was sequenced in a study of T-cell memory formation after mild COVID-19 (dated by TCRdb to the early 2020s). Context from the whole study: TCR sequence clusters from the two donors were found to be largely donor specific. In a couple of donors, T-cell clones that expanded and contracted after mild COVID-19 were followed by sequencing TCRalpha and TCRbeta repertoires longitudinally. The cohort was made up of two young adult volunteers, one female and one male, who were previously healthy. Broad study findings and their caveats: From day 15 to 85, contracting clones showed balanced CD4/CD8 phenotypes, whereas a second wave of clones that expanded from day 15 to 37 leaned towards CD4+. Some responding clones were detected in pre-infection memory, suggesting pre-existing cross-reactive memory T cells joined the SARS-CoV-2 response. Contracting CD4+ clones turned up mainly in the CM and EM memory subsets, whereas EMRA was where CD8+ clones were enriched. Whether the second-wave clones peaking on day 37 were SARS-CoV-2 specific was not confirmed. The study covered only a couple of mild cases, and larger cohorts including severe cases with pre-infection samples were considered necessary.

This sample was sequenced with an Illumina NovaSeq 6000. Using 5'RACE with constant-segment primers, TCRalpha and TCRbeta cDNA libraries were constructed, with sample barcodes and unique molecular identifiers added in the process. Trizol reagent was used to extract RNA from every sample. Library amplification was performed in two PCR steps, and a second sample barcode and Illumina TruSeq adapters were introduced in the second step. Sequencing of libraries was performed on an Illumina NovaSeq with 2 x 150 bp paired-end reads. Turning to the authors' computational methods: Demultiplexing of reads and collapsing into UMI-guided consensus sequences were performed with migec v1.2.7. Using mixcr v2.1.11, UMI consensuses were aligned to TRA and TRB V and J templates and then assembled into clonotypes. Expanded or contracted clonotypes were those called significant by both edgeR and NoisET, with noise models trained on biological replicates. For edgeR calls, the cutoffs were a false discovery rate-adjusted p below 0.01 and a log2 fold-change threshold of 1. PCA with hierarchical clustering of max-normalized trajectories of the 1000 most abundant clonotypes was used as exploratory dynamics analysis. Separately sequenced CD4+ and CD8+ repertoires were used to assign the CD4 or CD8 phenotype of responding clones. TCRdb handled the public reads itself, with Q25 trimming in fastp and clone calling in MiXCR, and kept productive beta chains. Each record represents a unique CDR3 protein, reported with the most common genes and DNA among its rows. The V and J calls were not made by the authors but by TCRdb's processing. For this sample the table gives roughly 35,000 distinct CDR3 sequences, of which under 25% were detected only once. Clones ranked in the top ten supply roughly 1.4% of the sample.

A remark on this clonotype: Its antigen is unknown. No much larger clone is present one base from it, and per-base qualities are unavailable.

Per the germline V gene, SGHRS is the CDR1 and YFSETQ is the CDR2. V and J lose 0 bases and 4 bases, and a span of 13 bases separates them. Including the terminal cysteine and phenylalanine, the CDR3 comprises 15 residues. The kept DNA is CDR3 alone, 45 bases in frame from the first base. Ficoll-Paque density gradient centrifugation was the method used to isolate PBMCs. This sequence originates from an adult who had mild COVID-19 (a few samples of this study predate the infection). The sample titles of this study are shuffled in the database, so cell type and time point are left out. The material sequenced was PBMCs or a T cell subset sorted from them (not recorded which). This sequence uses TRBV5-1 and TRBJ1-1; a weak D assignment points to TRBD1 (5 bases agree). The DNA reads TGCGCCAGCAGCTTGGGCGGGGACGGGGGCACTGAAGCTTTCTTT. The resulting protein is CASSLGGDGGTEAFF.